This is a list of T cell receptor beta chains from one sample in a study of identical twins. TCRdb reprocessed the 5' RACE reads via MiXCR and lists one record per CDR3 protein. The table has around 250,000 distinct CDR3 sequences, around 7% seen once; the top ten hold roughly 3.6%. These records were also assigned to another study, of yellow fever vaccine responses in identical twins.

The material sequenced was memory (CD45RO+) T cells sorted from blood. The receptors come from a woman between 18 and 29 years old in good health. Both conserved end residues are part of each CDR3. A D gene is named only where the DNA matches it firmly. Clone size is not always given. Where it is, it says once, few, many or a class for expanded clones.

CDR3aa	CDR3nt	j_gene	v_gene	abundance	d_gene
CSAREDLLGYTF	TGCAGTGCTAGGGAGGATCTGCTGGGCTACACCTTC	TRBJ1-2	TRBV20-1	-	-
CATQLGFQVEQFF	TGTGCCACCCAATTGGGGTTTCAAGTTGAGCAGTTCTTC	TRBJ2-1	TRBV15	-	-
CASSVPTGDNYGYTF	TGTGCCAGCAGCGTTCCTACAGGGGACAACTATGGCTACACCTTC	TRBJ1-2	TRBV5-4	-	TRBD1
CASSEVQGAPSGTQYF	TGTGCCAGCAGTGAAGTGCAGGGGGCCCCCTCCGGGACCCAGTACTTC	TRBJ2-5	TRBV2	few	TRBD1
CASSLAGLAGLGGTDTQYF	TGCGCCAGCAGCTTGGCGGGACTAGCGGGGCTCGGCGGCACAGATACGCAGTATTTT	TRBJ2-3	TRBV5-1	-	TRBD2
CASSREGVTSYNEQFF	TGTGCCAGTAGTAGGGAGGGCGTTACTTCCTACAATGAGCAGTTCTTC	TRBJ2-1	TRBV19	-	TRBD2
CASSTIKKEAFF	TGTGCCAGCAGTACGATTAAGAAAGAAGCTTTCTTT	TRBJ1-1	TRBV5-6	many	-
CASRFLTSGEQFF	TGTGCCAGCAGATTCCTCACTAGCGGTGAGCAGTTCTTC	TRBJ2-1	TRBV7-8	many	TRBD2
CASSLYQGRTEAFF	TGTGCCAGCAGCTTGTACCAGGGGCGGACTGAAGCTTTCTTT	TRBJ1-1	TRBV5-5	-	-
CCARDHGALANYGYTF	TGCTGTGCCAGAGATCATGGGGCCTTAGCTAACTATGGCTACACCTTC	TRBJ1-2	TRBV20-1	-	-
CASNPLGGGGAPFF	TGTGCCAGCAACCCCCTAGGGGGTGGGGGGGCCCCGTTCTTC	TRBJ2-1	TRBV7-2	-	-
CASSLDESGAYSPLHF	TGTGCCAGCAGCTTAGATGAGTCAGGGGCTTATTCACCCCTCCACTTT	TRBJ1-6	TRBV7-8	few	-
CASSQDWPALNNEQFF	TGTGCCAGCAGCCAAGATTGGCCCGCTCTCAACAATGAGCAGTTCTTC	TRBJ2-1	TRBV14	many	-
CASSQQGGGDTYGYTF	TGTGCCAGCAGTCAACAGGGAGGGGGAGATACCTATGGCTACACCTTC	TRBJ1-2	TRBV28	few	-
CASRIAGGLNEQFF	TGTGCCAGCAGGATAGCGGGGGGCCTAAATGAGCAGTTCTTC	TRBJ2-1	TRBV12-3/TRBV12-4	many	TRBD2
CSARDQSLAGANNEQFF	TGCAGTGCTAGAGACCAATCACTAGCGGGGGCCAACAATGAGCAGTTCTTC	TRBJ2-1	TRBV20-1	-	TRBD2
CASSQDGRLNSPLHF	TGCGCCAGCAGCCAAGATGGACGGTTAAATTCACCCCTCCACTTT	TRBJ1-6	TRBV4-1	many	-
CASSLVGGPGTGELFF	TGCGCCAGCAGCTTGGTAGGCGGGCCGGGCACCGGGGAGCTGTTTTTT	TRBJ2-2	TRBV5-1	few	-
CASSLVEPGYNEQFF	TGCGCCAGCAGCTTGGTGGAGCCGGGGTACAATGAGCAGTTCTTC	TRBJ2-1	TRBV5-1	many	-
CASSMGLAGKRIYNEQFF	TGCGCCAGCAGCATGGGACTAGCGGGGAAGAGAATTTACAATGAGCAGTTCTTC	TRBJ2-1	TRBV5-1	many	TRBD2